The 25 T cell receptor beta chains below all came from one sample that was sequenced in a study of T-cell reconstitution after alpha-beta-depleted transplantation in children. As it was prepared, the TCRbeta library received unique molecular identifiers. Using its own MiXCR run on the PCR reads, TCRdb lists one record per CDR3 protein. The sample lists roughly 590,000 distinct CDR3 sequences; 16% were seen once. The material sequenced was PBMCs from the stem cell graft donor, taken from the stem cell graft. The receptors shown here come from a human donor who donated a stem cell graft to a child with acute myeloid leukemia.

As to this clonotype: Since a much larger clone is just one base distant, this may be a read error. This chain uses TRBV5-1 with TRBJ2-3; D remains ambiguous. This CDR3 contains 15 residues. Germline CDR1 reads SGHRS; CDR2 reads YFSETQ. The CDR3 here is CASASRQPNTDTRYF. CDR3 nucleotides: TGCGCCAGCGCATCCCGGCAGCCAAACACAGATACGCGGTATTTT.

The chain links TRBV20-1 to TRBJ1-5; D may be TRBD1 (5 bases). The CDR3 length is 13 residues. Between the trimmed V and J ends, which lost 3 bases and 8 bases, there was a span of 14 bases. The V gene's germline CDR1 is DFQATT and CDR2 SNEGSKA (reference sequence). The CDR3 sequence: CSASLVGTEPQHF. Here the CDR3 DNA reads TGCAGTGCTAGTCTAGTGGGGACGGAGCCCCAGCATTTT.

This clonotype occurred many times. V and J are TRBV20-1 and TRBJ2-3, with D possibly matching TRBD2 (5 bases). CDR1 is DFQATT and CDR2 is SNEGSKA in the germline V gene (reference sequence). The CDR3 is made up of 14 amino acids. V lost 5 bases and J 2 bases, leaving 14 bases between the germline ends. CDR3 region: CSAGQWELTDTQYF. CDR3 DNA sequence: TGCAGTGCTGGCCAATGGGAGCTCACAGATACGCAGTATTTT.

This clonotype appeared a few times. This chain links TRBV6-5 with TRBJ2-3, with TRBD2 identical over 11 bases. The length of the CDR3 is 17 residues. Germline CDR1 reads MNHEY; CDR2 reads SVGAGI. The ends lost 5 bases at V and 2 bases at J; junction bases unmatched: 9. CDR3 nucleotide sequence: TGTGCCAGCAGTATACTAGCGGGGGTAAAGAACACAGATACGCAGTATTTT. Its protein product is CASSILAGVKNTDTQYF.

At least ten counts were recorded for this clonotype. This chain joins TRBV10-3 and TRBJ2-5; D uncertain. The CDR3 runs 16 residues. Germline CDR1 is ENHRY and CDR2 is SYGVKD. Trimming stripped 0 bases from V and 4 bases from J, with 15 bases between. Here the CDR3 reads CAISESKAGTGETQYF. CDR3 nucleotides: TGTGCCATCAGTGAGTCGAAAGCAGGCACGGGAGAGACCCAGTACTTC.

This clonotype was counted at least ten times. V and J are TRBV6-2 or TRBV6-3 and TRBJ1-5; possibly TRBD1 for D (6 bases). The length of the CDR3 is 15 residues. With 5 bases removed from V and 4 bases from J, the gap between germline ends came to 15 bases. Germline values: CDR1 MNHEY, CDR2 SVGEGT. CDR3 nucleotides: TGTGCCAGCAGTACGACGGGGGGCAGGAATCAGCCCCAGCATTTT. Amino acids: CASSTTGGRNQPQHF.

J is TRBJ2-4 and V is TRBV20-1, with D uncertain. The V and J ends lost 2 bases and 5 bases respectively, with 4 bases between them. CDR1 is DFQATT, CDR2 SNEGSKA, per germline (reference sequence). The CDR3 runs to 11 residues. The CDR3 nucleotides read TGCAGTGCTAGACAGGAAAACATTCAGTACTTC. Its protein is CSARQENIQYF.

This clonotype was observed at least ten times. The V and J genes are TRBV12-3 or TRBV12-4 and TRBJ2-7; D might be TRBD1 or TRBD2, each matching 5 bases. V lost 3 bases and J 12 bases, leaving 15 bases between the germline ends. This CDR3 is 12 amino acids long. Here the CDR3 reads CASSFSGASGYF. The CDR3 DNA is TGTGCCAGCAGTTTTAGTGGGGCCAGCGGGTACTTC.

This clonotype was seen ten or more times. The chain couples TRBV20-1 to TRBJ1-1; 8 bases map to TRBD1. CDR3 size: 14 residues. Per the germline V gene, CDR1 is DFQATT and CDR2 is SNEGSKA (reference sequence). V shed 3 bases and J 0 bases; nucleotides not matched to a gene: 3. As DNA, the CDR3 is TGCAGTGCTAGTTCAGGGGGCGTGAACACTGAAGCTTTCTTT. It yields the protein CSASSGGVNTEAFF.

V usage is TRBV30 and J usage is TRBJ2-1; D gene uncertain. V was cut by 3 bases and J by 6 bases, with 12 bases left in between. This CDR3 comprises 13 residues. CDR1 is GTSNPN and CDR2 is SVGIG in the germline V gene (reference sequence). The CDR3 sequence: CAWSEMSPNEQFF. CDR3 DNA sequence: TGTGCCTGGAGCGAGATGTCCCCCAATGAGCAGTTCTTC. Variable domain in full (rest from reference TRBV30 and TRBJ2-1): SQTIHQWPATLVQPVGSPLSLECTVEGTSNPNLYWYRQAAGRGLQLLFYSVGIGQISSEVPQNLSASRPQDRQFILSSKKLLLSDSGFYLCAWSEMSPNEQFFGPGTRLTVL.

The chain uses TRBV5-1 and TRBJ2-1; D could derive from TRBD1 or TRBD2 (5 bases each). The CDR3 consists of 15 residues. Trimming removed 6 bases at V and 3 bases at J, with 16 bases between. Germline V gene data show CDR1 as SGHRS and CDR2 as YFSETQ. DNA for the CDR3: TGCGCCAGCACCCCGGGACCGGGAATCTACAATGAGCAGTTCTTC. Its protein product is CASTPGPGIYNEQFF.

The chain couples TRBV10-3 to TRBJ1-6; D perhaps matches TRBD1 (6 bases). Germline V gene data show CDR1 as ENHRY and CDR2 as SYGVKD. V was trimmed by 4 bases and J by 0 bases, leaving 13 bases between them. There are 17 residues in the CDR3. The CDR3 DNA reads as TGTGCCATCAGTGCGACAGGCGTTAGCTCCTATAATTCACCCCTCCACTTT. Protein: CAISATGVSSYNSPLHF.

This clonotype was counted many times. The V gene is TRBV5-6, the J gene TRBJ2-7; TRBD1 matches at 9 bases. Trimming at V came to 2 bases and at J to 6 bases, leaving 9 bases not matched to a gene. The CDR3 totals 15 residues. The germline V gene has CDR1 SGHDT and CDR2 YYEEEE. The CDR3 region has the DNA TGTGCCAGCAGCTTAAGGGACAGGGTTGTGAGCGAGCAGTACTTC. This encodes CASSLRDRVVSEQYF.

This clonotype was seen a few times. The CDR3 region is CASSNHRMEQYV. The CDR3, as DNA: TGTGCCAGCAGTAACCACCGGATGGAGCAGTACGTC. The V call is TRBV6-2 or TRBV6-3, the J call TRBJ2-7; no definite D call. Germline CDR1 reads MNHEY; CDR2 reads SVGEGT. The CDR3 totals 12 residues. Trimming stripped 5 bases from V and 7 bases from J, with 12 bases between.

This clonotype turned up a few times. CDR3 in DNA: TGCAGTGCTAGAAGCCAAAGGGGGTCGTATGGAAACACCATATATTTT. Amino acids: CSARSQRGSYGNTIYF. The chain has TRBV20-1 and TRBJ1-3; TRBD1 might be the D (6 bases). V was shortened by 2 bases and J by 3 bases, with 17 bases between the two germline ends. Germline-derived CDR1 and CDR2 are DFQATT and SNEGSKA (reference sequence). The CDR3 length is 16 residues.

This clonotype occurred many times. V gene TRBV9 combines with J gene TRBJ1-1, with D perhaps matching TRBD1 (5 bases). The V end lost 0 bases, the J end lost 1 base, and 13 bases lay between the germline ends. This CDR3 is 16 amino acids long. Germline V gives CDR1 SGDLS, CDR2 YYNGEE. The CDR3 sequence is CASSVGGGLGNTEAFF. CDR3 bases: TGTGCCAGCAGCGTAGGGGGGGGACTGGGGAACACTGAAGCTTTCTTT.

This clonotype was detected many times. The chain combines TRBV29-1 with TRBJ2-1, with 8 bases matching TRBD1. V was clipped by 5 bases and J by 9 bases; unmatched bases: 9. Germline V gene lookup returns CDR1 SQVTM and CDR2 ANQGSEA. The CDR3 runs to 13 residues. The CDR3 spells CSVSGTGSTEQFF. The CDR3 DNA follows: TGCAGCGTTTCCGGGACAGGATCGACTGAGCAGTTCTTC.

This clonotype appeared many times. CDR3 nucleotides: TGCAGTGCTAGAGGACAGATGACAACCTACGAGCAGTACTTC. This sequence encodes CSARGQMTTYEQYF. The rearrangement uses TRBV20-1 and TRBJ2-7; TRBD1 might be the D (5 bases). Trimming removed 1 base from V and 2 bases from J, with 12 bases in between. Germline V CDR1 and CDR2: DFQATT, SNEGSKA (reference sequence). The CDR3 extends over 14 amino acids.

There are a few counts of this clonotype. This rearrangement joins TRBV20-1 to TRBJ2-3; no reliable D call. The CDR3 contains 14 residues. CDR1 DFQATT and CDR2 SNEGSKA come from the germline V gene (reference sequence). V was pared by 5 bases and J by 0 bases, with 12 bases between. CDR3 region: CSAPILSSTDTQYF. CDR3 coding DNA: TGCAGTGCTCCGATCCTATCTAGCACAGATACGCAGTATTTT.

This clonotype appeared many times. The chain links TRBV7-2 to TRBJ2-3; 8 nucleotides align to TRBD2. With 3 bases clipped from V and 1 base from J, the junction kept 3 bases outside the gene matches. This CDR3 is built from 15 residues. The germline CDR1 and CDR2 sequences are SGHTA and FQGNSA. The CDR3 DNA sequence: TGTGCCAGCAGCTTTGCGGGGGGCGGCACAGATACGCAGTATTTT. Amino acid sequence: CASSFAGGGTDTQYF.

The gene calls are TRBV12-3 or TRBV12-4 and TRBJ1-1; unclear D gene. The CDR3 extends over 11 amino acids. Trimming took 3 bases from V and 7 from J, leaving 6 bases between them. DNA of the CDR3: TGTGCCAGCAGTTTTCTGGGTGAAGCTTTCTTT. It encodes CASSFLGEAFF.

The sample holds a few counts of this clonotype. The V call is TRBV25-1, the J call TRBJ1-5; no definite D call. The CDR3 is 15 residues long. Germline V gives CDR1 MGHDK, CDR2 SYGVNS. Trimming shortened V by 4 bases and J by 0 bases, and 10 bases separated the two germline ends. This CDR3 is CASSGAGPSNQPQHF. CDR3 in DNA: TGTGCCAGCAGTGGGGCCGGGCCTAGCAATCAGCCCCAGCATTTT.

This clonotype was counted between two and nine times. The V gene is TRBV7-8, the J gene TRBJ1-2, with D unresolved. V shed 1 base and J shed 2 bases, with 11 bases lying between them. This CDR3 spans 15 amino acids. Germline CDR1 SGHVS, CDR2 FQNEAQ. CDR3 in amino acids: CASSLVPYGNYGYTF. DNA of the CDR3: TGTGCCAGCAGCTTAGTTCCCTACGGCAACTATGGCTACACCTTC.

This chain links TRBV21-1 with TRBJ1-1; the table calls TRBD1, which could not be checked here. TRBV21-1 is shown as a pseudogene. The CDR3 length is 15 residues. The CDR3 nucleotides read TGTGCCAGCAGCATAACAGGGGGCCTGTGCACTGAAGCTTTCTTT. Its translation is CASSITGGLCTEAFF.

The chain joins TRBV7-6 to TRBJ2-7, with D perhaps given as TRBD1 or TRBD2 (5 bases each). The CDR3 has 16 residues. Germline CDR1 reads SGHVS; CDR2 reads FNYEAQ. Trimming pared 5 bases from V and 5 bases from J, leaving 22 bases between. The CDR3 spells CASSPEIGQGVHEQYF. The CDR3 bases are TGTGCCAGCAGCCCGGAGATTGGGCAGGGAGTGCACGAGCAGTACTTC. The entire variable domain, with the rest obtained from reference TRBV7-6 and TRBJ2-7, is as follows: GAGVSQSPRYKVTKRGQDVALRCDPISGHVSLYWYRQALGQGPEFLTYFNYEAQQDKSGLPNDRFSAERPEGSISTLTIQRTEQRDSAMYRCASSPEIGQGVHEQYFGPGTRLTVT.